This TCR beta chain appears in the sequencing data of a study of response to subunit inactivated influenza vaccine (dated by TCRdb to the late 2010s). For the wider study: Deep quantitative T cell receptor repertoire profiling was used in the study to track responses to a trivalent subunit inactivated influenza vaccine.

The CDR3 contains 13 residues, cysteine and phenylalanine counted. Only the CDR3 DNA stays, 39 bases, in frame from base 1. The junction shows trimming of 4 bases on V and 7 bases on J, and the gene matches do not reach 6 bases of it. Sequences SNHLY (CDR1) and FYNNEI (CDR2) are obtained from the germline V gene. A word on this clonotype: Its antigen specificity is not known. Per-nucleotide qualities are absent, and no much larger clonotype sits a single base away.

The library was obtained by RT-PCR. TCRdb shows the sequencer as Illumina HiSeq 2500. TCRdb reprocessed the public reads (quality trimming at Q25 with fastp, clone calling with MiXCR) and kept in-frame beta chains. Rows matching on CDR3 protein sequence are summarized as one entry with the most common DNA and genes. The table for this sample lists 500,000 to 600,000 distinct CDR3 sequences; roughly 12% of them were counted only once. Roughly 10% of the sample is taken by the ten largest. What the research found in general, with its limitations: According to the authors, only a limited number of new T cells may be recruited by each seasonal influenza vaccination.

The receptor was derived from a man aged 45-65 years who received an inactivated influenza vaccine. Donor details come from another sample of the same person, matched by shared clones. In this chain, TRBV2 is recombined with TRBJ2-7, and 8 junctional nucleotides match TRBD1. Here the sequenced sample was PBMCs from blood, taken on the day of vaccination. The CDR3 reads CASSGQGAEEQYF. The DNA is as follows: TGTGCCAGCAGTGGGCAGGGGGCGGAGGAGCAGTACTTC.